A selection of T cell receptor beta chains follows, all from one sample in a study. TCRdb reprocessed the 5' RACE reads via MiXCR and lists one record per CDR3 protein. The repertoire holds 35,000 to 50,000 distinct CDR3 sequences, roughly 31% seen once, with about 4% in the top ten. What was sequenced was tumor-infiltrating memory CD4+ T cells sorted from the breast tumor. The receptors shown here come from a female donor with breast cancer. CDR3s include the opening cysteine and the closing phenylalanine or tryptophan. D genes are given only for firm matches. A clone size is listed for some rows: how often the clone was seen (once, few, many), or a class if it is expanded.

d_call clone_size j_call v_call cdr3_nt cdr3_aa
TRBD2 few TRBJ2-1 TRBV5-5 TGTGCCAGCAGCTGGGGAAGCGGGAGGGCCGGTGAGCAGTTCTTC CASSWGSGRAGEQFF
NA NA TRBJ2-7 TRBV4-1 TGCGCCAGCAGCCCGAAGGCGGGGTACGAGCAGTACTTC CASSPKAGYEQYF
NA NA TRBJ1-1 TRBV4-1 TGCGCCAGCAGCCGTGGGACGGTGAACACTGAAGCTTTCTTT CASSRGTVNTEAFF
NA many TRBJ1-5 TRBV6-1 TGTGCCAGCAGTGACAATAGCAATCAGCCCCAGCATTTT CASSDNSNQPQHF
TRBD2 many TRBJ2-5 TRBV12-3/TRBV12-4 TGTGCCAGCAGTCCCGGACTAGCGGCGGAGACCCAGTACTTC CASSPGLAAETQYF
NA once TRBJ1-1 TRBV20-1 TGCAGTGCTAGAGAAGGACAAGACGAAGCTTTCTTT CSAREGQDEAFF
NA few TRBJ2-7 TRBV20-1 TGCAGTGCTAGGCAGGGGAAGCCGACCTCCATCCTCTACGAGCAGTACTTC CSARQGKPTSILYEQYF
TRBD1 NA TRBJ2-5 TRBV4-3 TGCGCCAGCAGCCAAGGACAGGGGAGCGAGACCCAGTACTTC CASSQGQGSETQYF
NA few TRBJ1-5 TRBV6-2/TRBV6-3 TGTGCCAGCAGTTACAGCAGGCAGCCCCAGCATTTT CASSYSRQPQHF
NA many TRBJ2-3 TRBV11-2 TGTGCCAGCAGCCCTTTGGGAGATACGCAGTATTTT CASSPLGDTQYF
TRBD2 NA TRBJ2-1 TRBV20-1 TGCAGTCTCATACTAGCGGGACTCCGGAATGAGCAGTTCTTC CSLILAGLRNEQFF
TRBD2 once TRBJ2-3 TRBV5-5 TGTGCCAGCAGCGACTCCGGGACTAGCAGTACAGATACGCAGTATTTT CASSDSGTSSTDTQYF
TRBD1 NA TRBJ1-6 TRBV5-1 TGCGCCAGCAGCCCCCGGGACAGCCAGAGCTCCTATAATTCACCCCTCCACTTT CASSPRDSQSSYNSPLHF
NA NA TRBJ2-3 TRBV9 TGTGCCAGCAGCGTAGACAGCACTAGCACAGATACGCAGTATTTT CASSVDSTSTDTQYF
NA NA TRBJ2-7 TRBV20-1 TGCAGTGCTAGAGGGCTAGTTCCCTACGAGCAGTACTTC CSARGLVPYEQYF
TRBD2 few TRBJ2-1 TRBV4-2 TGTGCCAGCAGTATTAGCGGGGATAACAATGAGCAGTTCTTC CASSISGDNNEQFF
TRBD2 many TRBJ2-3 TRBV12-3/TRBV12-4 TGTGCCAGCATGGGCAGCAGGACTAGCGGGTACACAGATACGCAGTATTTT CASMGSRTSGYTDTQYF
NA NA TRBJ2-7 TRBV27 TGTGCCACCCGGACGGCCTACGAGCAGTACTTC CATRTAYEQYF
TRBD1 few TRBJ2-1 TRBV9 TGTGCCAGCAGCGTAGAGGGGGCCGTCTACAATGAGCAGTTCTTC CASSVEGAVYNEQFF
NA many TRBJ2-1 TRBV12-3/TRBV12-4 TGTGCCAGCAGTTTCGCAGGGAGTCGGGATGAGCAGTTCTTC CASSFAGSRDEQFF
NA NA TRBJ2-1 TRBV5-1 TGCGCCAGCAGTGTCCATAATTCGCGGAATGAGCAGTTCTTC CASSVHNSRNEQFF
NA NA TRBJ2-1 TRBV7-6 TGTGCCAGCAGCTTAGACACCTTTAATGAGCAGTTCTTC CASSLDTFNEQFF
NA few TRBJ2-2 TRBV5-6 TGTGCCAGCAGCTTTGGGTACACCGGGGAGCTGTTTTTT CASSFGYTGELFF
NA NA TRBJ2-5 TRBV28 TGTGCCAGCAGTGGTTACTCTGCGACCCAGTACTTC CASSGYSATQYF
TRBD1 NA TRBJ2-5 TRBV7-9 TGTGCCAGCAGCCCCCGTTTGGGACAGGGGACCCCAGAGACCCAGTACTTC CASSPRLGQGTPETQYF
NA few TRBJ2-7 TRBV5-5 TGTGCCAGCAGCTTGGTAGGGAGATCCTACGAGCAGTACTTC CASSLVGRSYEQYF
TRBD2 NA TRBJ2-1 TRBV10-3 TGTGCCATCAGTGAGTCGGGTAGCGGGAAATACAATGAGCAGTTCTTC CAISESGSGKYNEQFF
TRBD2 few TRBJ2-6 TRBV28 TGTGCCAGCAGTTCCGGACTAGCGGGGATCAGCTCTGGGGCCAACGTCCTGACTTTC CASSSGLAGISSGANVLTF
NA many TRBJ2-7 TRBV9 TGTGCCAGCAGCGTAGGGACGACCTCCTACGAGCAGTACTTC CASSVGTTSYEQYF
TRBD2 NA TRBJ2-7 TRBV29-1 TGCAGCCCCTATAGCGGGAGGGCCCAGTTATCCTACGAGCAGTACTTC CSPYSGRAQLSYEQYF
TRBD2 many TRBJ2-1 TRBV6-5 TGTGCCAGTTTAAGCGGGAGGGGGAATGAGCAGTTCTTC CASLSGRGNEQFF
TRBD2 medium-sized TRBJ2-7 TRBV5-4 TGTGCCAGCAGCTTGGAGTCGATAGCGGGAGGGCGCGAGCAGTACTTC CASSLESIAGGREQYF